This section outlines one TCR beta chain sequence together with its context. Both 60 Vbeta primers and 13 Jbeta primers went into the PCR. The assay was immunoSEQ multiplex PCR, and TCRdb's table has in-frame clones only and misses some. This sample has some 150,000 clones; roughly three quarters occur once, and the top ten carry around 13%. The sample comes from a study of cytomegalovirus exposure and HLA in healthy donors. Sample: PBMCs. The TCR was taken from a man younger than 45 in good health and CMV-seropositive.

CDR3 bases: TGTGCCATCAAGAAAGCGGGAGGGCCCACAGATACGCAGTATTTT. Translated: CAIKKAGGPTDTQYF. The chain carries TRBV10-3 and TRBJ2-3; 10 nucleotides agree with TRBD2. Germline trimming cut 7 bases from V and 2 bases from J; bases unmatched to any gene: 6. The V gene's germline CDR1 is ENHRY and CDR2 SYGVKD. The CDR3 covers 15 residues.